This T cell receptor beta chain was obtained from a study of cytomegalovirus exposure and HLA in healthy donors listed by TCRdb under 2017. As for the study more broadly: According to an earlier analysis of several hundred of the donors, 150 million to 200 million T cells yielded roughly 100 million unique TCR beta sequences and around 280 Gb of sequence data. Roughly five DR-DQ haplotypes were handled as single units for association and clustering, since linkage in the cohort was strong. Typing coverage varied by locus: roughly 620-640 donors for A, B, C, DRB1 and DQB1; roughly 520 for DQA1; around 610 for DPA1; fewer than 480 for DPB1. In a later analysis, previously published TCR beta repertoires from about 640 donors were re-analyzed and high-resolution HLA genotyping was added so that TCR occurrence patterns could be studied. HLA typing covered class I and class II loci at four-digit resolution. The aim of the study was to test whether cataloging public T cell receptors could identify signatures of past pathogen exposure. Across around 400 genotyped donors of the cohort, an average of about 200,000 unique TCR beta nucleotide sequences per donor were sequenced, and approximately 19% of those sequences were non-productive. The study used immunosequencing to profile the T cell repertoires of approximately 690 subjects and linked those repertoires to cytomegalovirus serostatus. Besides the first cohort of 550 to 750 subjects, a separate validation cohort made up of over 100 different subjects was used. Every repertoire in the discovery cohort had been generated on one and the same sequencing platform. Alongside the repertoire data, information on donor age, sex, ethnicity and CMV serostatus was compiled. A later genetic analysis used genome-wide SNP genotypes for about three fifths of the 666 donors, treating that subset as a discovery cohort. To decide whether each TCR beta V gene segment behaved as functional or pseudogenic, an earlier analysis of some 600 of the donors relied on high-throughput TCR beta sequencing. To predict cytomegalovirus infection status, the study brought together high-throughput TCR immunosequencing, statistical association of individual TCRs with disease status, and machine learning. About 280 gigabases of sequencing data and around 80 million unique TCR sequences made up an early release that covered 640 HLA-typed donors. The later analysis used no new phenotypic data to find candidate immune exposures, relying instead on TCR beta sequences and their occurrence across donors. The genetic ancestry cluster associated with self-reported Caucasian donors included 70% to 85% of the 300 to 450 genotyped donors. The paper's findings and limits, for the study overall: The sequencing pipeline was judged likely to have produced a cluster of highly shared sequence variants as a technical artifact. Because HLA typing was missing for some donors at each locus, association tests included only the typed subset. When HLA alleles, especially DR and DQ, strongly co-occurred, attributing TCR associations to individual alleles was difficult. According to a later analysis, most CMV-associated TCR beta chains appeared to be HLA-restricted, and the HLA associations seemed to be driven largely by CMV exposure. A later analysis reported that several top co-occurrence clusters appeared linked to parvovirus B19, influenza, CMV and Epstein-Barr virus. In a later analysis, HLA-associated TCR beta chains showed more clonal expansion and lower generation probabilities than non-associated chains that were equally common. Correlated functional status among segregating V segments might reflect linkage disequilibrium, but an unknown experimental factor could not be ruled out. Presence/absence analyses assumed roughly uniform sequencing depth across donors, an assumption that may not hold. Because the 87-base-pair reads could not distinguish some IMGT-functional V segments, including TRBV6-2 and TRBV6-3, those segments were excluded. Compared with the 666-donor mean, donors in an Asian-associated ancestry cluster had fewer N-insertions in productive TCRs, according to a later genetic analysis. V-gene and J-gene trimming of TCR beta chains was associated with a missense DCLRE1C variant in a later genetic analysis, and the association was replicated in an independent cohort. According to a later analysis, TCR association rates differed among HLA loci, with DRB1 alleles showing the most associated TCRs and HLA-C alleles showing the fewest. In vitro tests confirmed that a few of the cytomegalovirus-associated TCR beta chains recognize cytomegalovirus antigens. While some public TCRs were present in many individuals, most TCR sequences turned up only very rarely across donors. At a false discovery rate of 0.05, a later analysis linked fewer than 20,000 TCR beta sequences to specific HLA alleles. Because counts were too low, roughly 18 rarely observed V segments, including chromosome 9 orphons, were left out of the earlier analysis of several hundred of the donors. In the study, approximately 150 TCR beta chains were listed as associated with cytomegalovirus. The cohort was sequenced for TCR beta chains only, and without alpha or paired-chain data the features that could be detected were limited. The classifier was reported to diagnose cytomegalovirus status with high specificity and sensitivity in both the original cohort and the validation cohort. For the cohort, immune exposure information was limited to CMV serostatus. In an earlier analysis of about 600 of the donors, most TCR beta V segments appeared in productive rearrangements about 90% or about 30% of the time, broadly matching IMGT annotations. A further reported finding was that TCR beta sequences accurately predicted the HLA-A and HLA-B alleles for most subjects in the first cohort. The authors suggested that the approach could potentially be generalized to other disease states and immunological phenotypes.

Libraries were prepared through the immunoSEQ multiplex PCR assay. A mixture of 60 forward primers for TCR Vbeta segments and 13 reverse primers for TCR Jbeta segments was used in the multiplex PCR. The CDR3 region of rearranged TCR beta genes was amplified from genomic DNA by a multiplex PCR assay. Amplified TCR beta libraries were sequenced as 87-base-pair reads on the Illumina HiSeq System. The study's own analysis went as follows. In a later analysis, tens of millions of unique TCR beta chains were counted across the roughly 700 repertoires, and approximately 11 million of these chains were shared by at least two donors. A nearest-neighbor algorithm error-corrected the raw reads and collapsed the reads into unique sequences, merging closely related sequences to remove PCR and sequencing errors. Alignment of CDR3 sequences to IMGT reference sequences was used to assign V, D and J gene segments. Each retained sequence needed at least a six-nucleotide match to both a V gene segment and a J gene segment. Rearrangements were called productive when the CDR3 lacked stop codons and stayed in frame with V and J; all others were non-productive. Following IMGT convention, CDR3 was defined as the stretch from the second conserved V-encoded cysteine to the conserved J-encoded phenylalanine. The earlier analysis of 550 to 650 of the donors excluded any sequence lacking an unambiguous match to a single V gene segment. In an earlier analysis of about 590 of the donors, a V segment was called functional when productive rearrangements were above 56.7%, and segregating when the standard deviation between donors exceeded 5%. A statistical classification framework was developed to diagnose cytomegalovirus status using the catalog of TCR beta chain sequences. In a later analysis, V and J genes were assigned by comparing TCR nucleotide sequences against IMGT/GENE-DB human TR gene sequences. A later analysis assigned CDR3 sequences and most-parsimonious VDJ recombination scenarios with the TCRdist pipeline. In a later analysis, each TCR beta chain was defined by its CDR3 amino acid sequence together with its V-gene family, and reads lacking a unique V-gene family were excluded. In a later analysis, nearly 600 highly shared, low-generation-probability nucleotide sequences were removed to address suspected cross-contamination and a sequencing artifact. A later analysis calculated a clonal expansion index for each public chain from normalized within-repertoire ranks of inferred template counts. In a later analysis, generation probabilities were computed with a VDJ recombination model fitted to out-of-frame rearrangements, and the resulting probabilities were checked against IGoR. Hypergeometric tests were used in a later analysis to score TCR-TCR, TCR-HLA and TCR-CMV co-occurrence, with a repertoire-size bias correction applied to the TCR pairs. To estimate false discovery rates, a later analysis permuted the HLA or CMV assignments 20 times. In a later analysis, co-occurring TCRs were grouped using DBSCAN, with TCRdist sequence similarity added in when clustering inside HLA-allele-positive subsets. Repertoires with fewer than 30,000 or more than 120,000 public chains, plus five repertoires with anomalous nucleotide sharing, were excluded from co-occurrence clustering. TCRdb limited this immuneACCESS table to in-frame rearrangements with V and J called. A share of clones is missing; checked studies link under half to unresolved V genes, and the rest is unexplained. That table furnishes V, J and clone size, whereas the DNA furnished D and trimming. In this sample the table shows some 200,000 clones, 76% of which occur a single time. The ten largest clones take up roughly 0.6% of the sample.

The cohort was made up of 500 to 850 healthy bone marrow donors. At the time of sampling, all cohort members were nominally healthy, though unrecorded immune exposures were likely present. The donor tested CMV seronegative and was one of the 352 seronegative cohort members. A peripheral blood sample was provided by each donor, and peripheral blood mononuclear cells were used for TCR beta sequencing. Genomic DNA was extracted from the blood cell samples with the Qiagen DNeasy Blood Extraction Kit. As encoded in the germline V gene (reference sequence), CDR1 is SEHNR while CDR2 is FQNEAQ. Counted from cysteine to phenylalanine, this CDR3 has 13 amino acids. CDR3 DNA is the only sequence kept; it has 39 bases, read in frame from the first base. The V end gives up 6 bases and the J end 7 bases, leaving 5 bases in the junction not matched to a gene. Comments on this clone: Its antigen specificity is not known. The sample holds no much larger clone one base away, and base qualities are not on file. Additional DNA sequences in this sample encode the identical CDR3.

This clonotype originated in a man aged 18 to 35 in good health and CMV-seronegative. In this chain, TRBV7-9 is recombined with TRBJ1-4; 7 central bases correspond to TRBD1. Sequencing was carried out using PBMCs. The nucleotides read TGTGCCAGCAGTAGGGGGCTCGGTGAAAAACTGTTTTTT. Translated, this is CASSRGLGEKLFF.